This T cell receptor (beta chain) was sequenced during a study of T-cell reconstitution after alpha-beta-depleted transplantation in children. Trimming cost V 4 bases and J 7 bases; bases outside gene matches: 16. This CDR3 is built from 17 residues. Germline assignment: CDR1 SGHTS and CDR2 YDEGEE. Study-level points and caveats: Surviving thymic progenitors and recipient T cells were the source of high TCRbeta diversity at day 60 in some patients. Alpha-beta T cells about two months after transplant reportedly derived from several hundred expanded graft clones. T-cell counts and diversity at one year following transplant were attributed mainly to newly produced T cells.

Researchers prepared the TCRbeta library using unique molecular identifiers, the study reports. Using its own MiXCR run on the PCR reads, TCRdb lists one record per CDR3 protein. The table shows 900,000 or so distinct CDR3 sequences, with roughly 15% occurring only once. Concerning this clonotype itself: What it recognizes is unknown.

Sequences were derived from PBMCs, mostly from graft donor cells, sampled 360 days after TCRalphabeta/CD19-depleted stem cell transplant. The V gene is TRBV5-8, the J gene TRBJ2-2, with 7 bases identical to TRBD2. The receptor was isolated from a male patient under 18 who had a stem cell transplant for acute lymphoblastic leukemia, so the T cells may come from the graft donor. The CDR3 sequence is CASSPTREASWGGELFF. As DNA, the CDR3 is TGTGCCAGCAGCCCAACCCGGGAGGCTTCCTGGGGCGGGGAGCTGTTTTTT.